This TCR beta chain derives from a study of shared T cell receptors in the human thymus. Germline CDR1 and CDR2: PRHDT and FYEKMQ (reference sequence). Trimming stripped 7 bases from V and 0 bases from J, with 9 bases between. The CDR3 runs to 13 residues. The data were produced by immunoSEQ multiplex PCR, yet TCRdb's version contains in-frame clones alone and is incomplete. Among around 730,000 clones, approximately 85% were seen once, and the ten largest hold roughly 0.01%. These data also formed part of another study, on human thymus T cells. That work contributes: Immunologically healthy infants in Finland undergoing congenital heart defect surgery were the donors. The thymus was resected at corrective cardiac surgery.

The sequencing input was thymocytes. The rearrangement joins TRBV13 to TRBJ1-1; D call uncertain. This sequence originates from a girl under two years old with a congenital heart defect. The CDR3 nucleotides are TGTGCCAGCATCGGCCAGGTGAACACTGAAGCTTTCTTT. Its translation is CASIGQVNTEAFF.